In this sample, the clone carrying this T cell receptor (beta chain) turned up many times. Its antigen is not identified. The source of the sample is a study of identical twins. Donors were all healthy Caucasians. TCRdb used MiXCR to reprocess the 5' RACE reads, holding one entry per CDR3 protein. The sample has 350,000 or so distinct CDR3 sequences, 8.5% to 10% seen once. Overall study findings and caveats: Abundant beta clonotypes from cord blood bore fewer insertions; memory repertoires lacked this pattern.

CDR1 and CDR2 (germline): MNHNY, SVGAGI (reference sequence). The CDR3 loop spans 15 amino acids. Trimming removed 6 bases from V and 4 bases from J, with 18 bases in between. Sequencing input: naive T cells sorted from blood. The sequence came from a woman aged 50 to 60 in good health. The chain links TRBV6-6 to TRBJ1-2, with D maybe TRBD1 (5 bases). The CDR3, as DNA: TGTGCCAGCAGCTCCAGCGACGGGACCCTCTATGGCTACACCTTC. Protein: CASSSSDGTLYGYTF.